One and the same sample provided the 18 T cell receptor beta chains below, sequenced in a study of spatial heterogeneity in lung cancer. Time point defined: sample taken at primary tumor resection. TCRdb recomputed calls from the 5' RACE reads with MiXCR, one row per CDR3 protein. This table has tens of thousands of distinct CDR3 sequences, around 5.2% appearing once. The material sequenced was PBMCs, taken at surgery. The receptors stem from a female donor with early-stage non-small cell lung cancer.

At least ten counts were recorded for this clonotype. The chain employs TRBV29-1 and TRBJ2-3; D call uncertain. The V end was cut by 8 bases, the J end by 2 bases, with 5 bases between. Germline assignment: CDR1 SQVTM and CDR2 ANQGSEA. CDR3 length: 10 amino acids. The CDR3 spells CSTNTDTQYF. The CDR3 nucleotides read TGCAGCACAAACACAGATACGCAGTATTTT.

This clonotype was picked up many times. Germline and junction disagree at one end, which may indicate a read error. The chain is built from TRBV20-1 and TRBJ2-3; D is unclear. Germline CDR1 DFQATT, CDR2 SNEGSKA (reference sequence). The CDR3 sequence is 14 residues long. CDR3 protein: CSAREPRQGDTQYF. The CDR3, as DNA: TGCAGTGCAAGAGAGCCCAGGCAAGGTGATACGCAGTATTTT.

This clonotype was seen only a few times. This chain uses TRBV30 with TRBJ1-5, with a tentative D call TRBD1 (6 bases). The length of the CDR3 is 13 residues. Trimming left V 7 bases short and J 11 bases short, with 21 bases between. Per germline, CDR1 GTSNPN and CDR2 SVGIG (reference sequence). CDR3 coding DNA: TGTGCCTTAGTACAACAGGGTGCCCGGTCCCAGCATTTT. Protein product: CALVQQGARSQHF.

This clonotype came up many times. J is TRBJ2-3 and V is TRBV9; 9 nucleotides align to TRBD1. V lost 3 bases and J lost 0; bases outside the gene matches: 8. The V gene's germline CDR1 is SGDLS and CDR2 YYNGEE. The CDR3 contains 17 residues. Here the CDR3 DNA reads TGTGCCAGCAGCGCACAGGGGGCGCCTCGAAGCACAGATACGCAGTATTTT. Its protein is CASSAQGAPRSTDTQYF.

About this clonotype itself: Being one base from a much bigger clone, this may be a read error. CDR3 sequence reads: CASRQTYAQYF. In DNA form, the CDR3 reads TGTGCCAGCAGACAGACGTATGCGCAGTATTTT. This chain joins TRBV5-5 and TRBJ2-3; D is undetermined. This CDR3 is 11 amino acids long. The V gene lost 5 bases and the J gene lost 10 bases, with 11 bases spanning the gap. Germline CDR1 reads SGHKS; CDR2 reads YYEKEE (reference sequence).

This clonotype was picked up many times. This chain uses TRBV20-1 with TRBJ1-1, with D possibly being TRBD1 (6 bases). The CDR3 extends over 14 amino acids. Germline V gives CDR1 DFQATT, CDR2 SNEGSKA (reference sequence). With 6 bases removed from V and 10 bases from J, the gap between germline ends came to 24 bases. The CDR3 protein is CSAKGGQEKMGAFF. CDR3 coding DNA: TGCAGTGCCAAGGGGGGACAAGAGAAAATGGGAGCTTTCTTT.

There are many counts of this clonotype. This chain connects TRBV6-2 or TRBV6-3 to TRBJ1-1, with 8 bases matching TRBD1. Germline CDR1 is MNHEY and CDR2 is SVGEGT. This CDR3 comprises 14 residues. The V gene end was trimmed by 6 bases and the J gene end by 1 base; junction bases not matched to a gene: 4. CDR3 nucleotides: TGTGCCAGCAGGAAACAGGGGGAGAACACTGAAGCTTTCTTT. Protein product: CASRKQGENTEAFF.

This clonotype was picked up a small number of times. This chain links TRBV9 with TRBJ1-4, with TRBD1 identical over 7 bases. After removal of 3 bases from V and 4 bases from J, the junction contained 9 bases not matched to a gene. This CDR3 is built from 16 residues. CDR1 SGDLS and CDR2 YYNGEE come from the germline V gene. CDR3 residues: CASSERPGGVNEKLFF. The CDR3 DNA sequence: TGTGCCAGCAGCGAGAGACCAGGGGGTGTTAATGAAAAACTGTTTTTT. Full variable domain (rest looked up from reference TRBV9 and TRBJ1-4): DSGVTQTPKHLITATGQRVTLRCSPRSGDLSVYWYQQSLDQGLQFLIQYYNGEERAKGNILERFSAQQFPDLHSELNLSSLELGDSALYFCASSERPGGVNEKLFFGSGTQLSVL.

The V and J genes are TRBV7-2 and TRBJ2-2, with a possible D match to TRBD1 (7 bases). Per the germline V gene, CDR1 is SGHTA and CDR2 is FQGNSA. V gave up 4 bases and J gave up 4 bases, with 13 bases separating them. This CDR3 has 15 residues. Here the CDR3 reads CASSYRQGGTGELFF. The CDR3 DNA is TGTGCCAGCAGCTATCGACAGGGAGGCACCGGGGAGCTGTTTTTT.

This clonotype turned up a few times. The rearrangement uses TRBV6-1 and TRBJ1-4, with D perhaps TRBD1 (5 bases). The V end lost 8 bases, the J end lost 3 bases, and 10 bases lay between the germline ends. CDR3 length: 13 residues. The germline gives CDR1 MNHNS, CDR2 SASEGT. CDR3 nucleotides: TGTGCCAGCCAGCGGGGGGCTAATGAAAAACTGTTTTTT. This encodes CASQRGANEKLFF.

This clonotype was counted at least ten times. The rearrangement links TRBV9 to TRBJ1-4; D perhaps matches TRBD1 (5 bases). The V and J ends lost 3 bases and 5 bases respectively, with 11 bases between them. Germline CDR1 SGDLS, CDR2 YYNGEE. The CDR3 has 14 residues. CDR3 sequence (DNA): TGTGCCAGCAGCGCCTCCGAGGGGAATGAAAAACTGTTTTTT. Its protein is CASSASEGNEKLFF.

The rearrangement uses TRBV5-1 and TRBJ2-7; 10 nucleotides line up with TRBD1. The length of the CDR3 is 15 residues. Looked up from germline, CDR1 is SGHRS and CDR2 is YFSETQ. Losses at the gene ends were 4 bases for V and 1 base for J; bases not matched to a gene: 5. CDR3 sequence (DNA): TGCGCCAGCAGCGCCCGGACAGGGGGATCCTACGAGCAGTACTTC. This codes for CASSARTGGSYEQYF. The full variable domain, rest sourced from reference TRBV5-1 and TRBJ2-7, is KAGVTQTPRYLIKTRGQQVTLSCSPISGHRSVSWYQQTPGQGLQFLFEYFSETQRNKGNFPGRFSGRQFSNSRSEMNVSTLELGDSALYLCASSARTGGSYEQYFGPGTRLTVT.

Comments on this clonotype: A much larger clone differs by one base, so this may be a read error. This chain links TRBV6-4 with TRBJ2-1; TRBD2 is a possible D gene (6 bases). V was clipped by 2 bases and J by 6 bases, with 8 bases between them. CDR1 and CDR2 from the germline V gene are MRHNA and SNTAGT. The CDR3 totals 13 residues. CDR3 in DNA: TGTGCCAGCAGTGACGGGGGAGGCAATGAGCAGTTCTTC. Its translation: CASSDGGGNEQFF.

In this sample, this clonotype turned up many times. The chain links TRBV4-2 to TRBJ2-3, with 8 positions matching TRBD2. The CDR3 covers 16 residues. Looked up from germline, CDR1 is LGHNA and CDR2 is YNFKEQ. J gave up 2 bases and V 0 bases, and 4 bases lay outside the gene matches. The CDR3 protein is CASSQDTGGNTDTQYF. CDR3 nucleotides: TGTGCCAGCAGCCAAGATACGGGGGGGAACACAGATACGCAGTATTTT.

This clonotype has ten or more counts. V and J are TRBV29-1 and TRBJ2-1; 8 nucleotides align to TRBD1. CDR3 length: 14 amino acids. CDR1 is SQVTM and CDR2 is ANQGSEA in the germline V gene. V dropped 8 bases and J dropped 4; count of bases not matched to a gene: 10. CDR3 residues: CSPRLDRAYNEQFF. The CDR3 DNA follows: TGCAGCCCACGTCTGGACAGGGCTTACAATGAGCAGTTCTTC.

The genes are TRBV6-2 or TRBV6-3 and TRBJ2-3; tentative D call: TRBD2 (6 bases). This CDR3 comprises 16 residues. V shed 3 bases and J shed 4 bases, with 17 bases lying between them. Germline CDR1 MNHEY, CDR2 SVGEGT. CDR3 in amino acids: CASSYIGATGADTQYF. Here the CDR3 DNA reads TGTGCCAGCAGTTATATCGGGGCGACGGGGGCAGATACGCAGTATTTT.

This clonotype appeared a few times. The gene calls are TRBV18 and TRBJ2-7; 9 bases are shared with TRBD1. The length of the CDR3 is 15 residues. V shed 3 bases and J 0 bases; nucleotides not matched to a gene: 3. Germline loops: CDR1 KGHSH, CDR2 LQKENI. CDR3 region: CASSPRTGDSYEQYF. CDR3 DNA sequence: TGTGCCAGCTCACCCCGGACAGGGGACTCCTACGAGCAGTACTTC.

Many counts were recorded for this clonotype. The DNA for the CDR3 is TGTGCCAGCAGTTTCCAAAGAGGGGGCAATCAGCCCCAGCATTTT. Its protein product is CASSFQRGGNQPQHF. This chain uses TRBV27 with TRBJ1-5; maybe TRBD1 (5 bases). V was clipped by 3 bases and J by 2 bases, with 11 bases between them. Germline V gene data show CDR1 as MNHEY and CDR2 as SMNVEV (reference sequence). This CDR3 spans 15 amino acids.